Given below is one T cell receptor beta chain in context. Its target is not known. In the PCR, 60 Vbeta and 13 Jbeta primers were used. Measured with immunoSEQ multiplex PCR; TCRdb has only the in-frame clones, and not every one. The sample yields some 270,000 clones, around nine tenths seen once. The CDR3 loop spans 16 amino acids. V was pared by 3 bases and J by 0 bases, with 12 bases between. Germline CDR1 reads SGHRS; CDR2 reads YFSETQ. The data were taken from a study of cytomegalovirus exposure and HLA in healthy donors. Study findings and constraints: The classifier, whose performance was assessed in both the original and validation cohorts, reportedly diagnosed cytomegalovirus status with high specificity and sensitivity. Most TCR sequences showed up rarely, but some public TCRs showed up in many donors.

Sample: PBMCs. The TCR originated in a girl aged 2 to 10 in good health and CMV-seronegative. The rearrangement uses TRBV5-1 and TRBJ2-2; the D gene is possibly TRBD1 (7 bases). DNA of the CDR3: TGCGCCAGCAGCTGGCAGGGGGAGGCGAACACCGGGGAGCTGTTTTTT. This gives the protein CASSWQGEANTGELFF.